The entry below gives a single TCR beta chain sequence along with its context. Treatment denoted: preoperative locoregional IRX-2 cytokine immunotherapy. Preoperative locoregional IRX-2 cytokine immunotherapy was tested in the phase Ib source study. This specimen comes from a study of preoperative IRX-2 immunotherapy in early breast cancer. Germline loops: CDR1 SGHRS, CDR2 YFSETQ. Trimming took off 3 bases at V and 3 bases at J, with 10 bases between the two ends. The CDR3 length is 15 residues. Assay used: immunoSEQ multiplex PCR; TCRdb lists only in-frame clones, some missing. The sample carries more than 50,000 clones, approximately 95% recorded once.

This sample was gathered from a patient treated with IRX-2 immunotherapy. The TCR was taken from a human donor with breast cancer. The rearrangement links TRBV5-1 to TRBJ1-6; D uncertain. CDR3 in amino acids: CASSSYSGYNSPLHF. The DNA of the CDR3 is TGCGCCAGCAGCTCCTACAGCGGCTATAATTCACCCCTCCACTTT.